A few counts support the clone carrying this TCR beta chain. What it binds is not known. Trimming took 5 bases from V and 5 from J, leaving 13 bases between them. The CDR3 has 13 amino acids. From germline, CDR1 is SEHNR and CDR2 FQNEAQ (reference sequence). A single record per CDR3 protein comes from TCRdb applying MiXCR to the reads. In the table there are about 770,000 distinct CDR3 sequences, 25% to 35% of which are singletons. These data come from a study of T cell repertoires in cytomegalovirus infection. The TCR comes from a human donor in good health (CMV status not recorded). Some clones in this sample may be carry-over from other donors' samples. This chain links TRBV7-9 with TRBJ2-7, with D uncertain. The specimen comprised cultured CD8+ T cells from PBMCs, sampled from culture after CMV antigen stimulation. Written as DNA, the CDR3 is TGTGCCAGCAGCCCGGGTAGGGTGGACGAGCAGTACTTC. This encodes CASSPGRVDEQYF.